Shown below are 25 T cell receptor beta chains from a single sample sequenced in a study of radiotherapy plus CTLA-4 blockade in lung cancer (dated by TCRdb to the late 2010s). The library was produced with the immunoSEQ multiplex PCR assay. Held by TCRdb, this immuneACCESS table contains in-frame sequences only and omits some clones. Under half of the omission traces to an unresolved V gene where checked; the cause of the rest is unknown. The sample table holds roughly 32,000 clones, of which roughly 70% were seen once. Approximately 4% of the sample is taken by the ten largest. Specimen: peripheral blood, collected from a patient treated with radiotherapy plus ipilimumab. The receptors shown here come from a human donor with non-small cell lung cancer who had stable disease on radiotherapy plus ipilimumab.

The chain combines TRBV5-1 with TRBJ2-7; no firm D call. Germline values: CDR1 SGHRS, CDR2 YFSETQ. The ends were cut back, 7 bases at V and 0 bases at J, with 2 bases in the middle. The CDR3 is 10 amino acids. The CDR3 loop is CASVSYEQYF. The DNA of the CDR3 is TGCGCCAGCGTCTCCTACGAGCAGTACTTC.

The chain carries TRBV29-1 and TRBJ1-1; D might be TRBD1 (5 bases). The germline V and J ends were trimmed by 3 bases and 6 bases, with 11 bases remaining between them. Germline-derived CDR1 and CDR2 are SQVTM and ANQGSEA. CDR3 length: 12 amino acids. This chain's CDR3 is CSVEGGGPEAFF. The CDR3 DNA reads TGCAGCGTTGAGGGCGGGGGACCTGAAGCTTTCTTT.

The CDR3 loop reads CASSSYLRGERAKNIQYF. The CDR3, as DNA: TGTGCCAGCAGCTCCTACCTCAGGGGGGAAAGGGCCAAAAACATTCAGTACTTC. The chain links TRBV5-6 to TRBJ2-4, with a possible D match to TRBD1 (7 bases). Germline V gives CDR1 SGHDT, CDR2 YYEEEE. The ends were cut back, 3 bases at V and 1 base at J, with 20 bases in the middle. This CDR3 is 18 amino acids long.

This chain connects TRBV27 to TRBJ1-1; D is unclear. V lost 8 bases to trimming and J lost 5 bases, with 18 bases between them. Germline loops: CDR1 MNHEY, CDR2 SMNVEV (reference sequence). The CDR3 totals 14 residues. CDR3 nucleotides: TGTGCCAGCTTCCCAGCTAGCCGGGCGACTGAAGCTTTCTTT. Encoded protein: CASFPASRATEAFF.

The chain employs TRBV9 and TRBJ2-3; TRBD1 matches 7 bases. Germline CDR1 and CDR2: SGDLS and YYNGEE. This CDR3 comprises 15 residues. V lost 4 bases, J lost 0 bases, and 5 bases stayed unmatched. The CDR3: CASSQQGSSTDTQYF. The CDR3 DNA reads as TGTGCCAGCAGCCAACAGGGGTCTAGCACAGATACGCAGTATTTT.

This chain links TRBV29-1 with TRBJ2-7; possibly TRBD2 for D (6 bases). Between the trimmed V and J ends, which lost 4 bases and 2 bases, there was a span of 18 bases. The CDR3 runs to 15 residues. Germline CDR1 is SQVTM and CDR2 is ANQGSEA. The CDR3 region is CSVGPPAGNPYEQYF. In nucleotides, the CDR3 is TGCAGCGTTGGACCCCCAGCGGGCAACCCCTACGAGCAGTACTTC.

This chain uses TRBV4-2 with TRBJ2-7; no clear D. V lost 0 bases to trimming and J lost 3 bases, with 9 bases between them. CDR3 size: 14 residues. Germline V gene sequence: CDR1 LGHNA, CDR2 YNFKEQ. The CDR3, as DNA: TGTGCCAGCAGCCAAGATCTTTGGGTCTACGAGCAGTACTTC. Translation: CASSQDLWVYEQYF.

This clone was seen a single time. The J gene is TRBJ2-4, the V gene TRBV11-3, with TRBD1 matching over 7 bases. The CDR3 is 17 amino acids. The germline CDR1 and CDR2 sequences are SGHNT and YENEEA. Losses at the gene ends were 5 bases for V and 0 bases for J; bases not matched to a gene: 10. The CDR3 reads CASSKNTGAPAKNIQYF. The DNA of the CDR3 is TGTGCCAGCAGCAAAAACACAGGGGCCCCAGCCAAAAACATTCAGTACTTC. Filled out from reference TRBV11-3 and TRBJ2-4, the complete variable domain reads EAGVVQSPRYKIIEKKQPVAFWCNPISGHNTLYWYLQNLGQGPELLIRYENEEAVDDSQLPKDRFSAERLKGVDSTLKIQPAELGDSAVYLCASSKNTGAPAKNIQYFGAGTRLSVL.

The chain combines TRBV7-2 with TRBJ2-5; D may correspond to TRBD1 or TRBD2 (6 bases each). V lost 5 bases, J lost 7 bases, and 17 bases lay in between. This CDR3 spans 14 amino acids. Germline assignment: CDR1 SGHTA and CDR2 FQGNSA. The CDR3 DNA follows: TGTGCCAGCAGCGTCGGGGGCCTTCGGGGGACCCAGTACTTC. This sequence encodes CASSVGGLRGTQYF.

The CDR3 reads CASSLSNAGELFF. CDR3 bases: TGTGCCAGCAGTTTATCGAATGCCGGGGAGCTGTTTTTT. The V and J genes are TRBV27 and TRBJ2-2; D is ambiguous. V dropped 0 bases and J dropped 6 bases, with 5 bases sitting between them. This CDR3 is built from 13 residues. Germline CDR1 MNHEY, CDR2 SMNVEV (reference sequence).

The chain carries TRBV6-1 and TRBJ2-7; D is ambiguous. V was shortened by 6 bases and J by 2 bases, with 14 bases between the two germline ends. Germline V gives CDR1 MNHNS, CDR2 SASEGT. The CDR3 loop spans 14 amino acids. The CDR3 region is CASSVRAGTYEQYF. For the CDR3, the DNA is TGTGCCAGCAGCGTGCGAGCTGGGACCTACGAGCAGTACTTC.

The V call is TRBV7-8, the J call TRBJ2-7; tentatively, D is TRBD2 (6 bases). The CDR3 is made up of 16 amino acids. The germline V gene encodes CDR1 SGHVS and CDR2 FQNEAQ. V was pared by 5 bases and J by 2 bases, with 19 bases between. CDR3 protein: CASSPPVRQRAYEQYF. In nucleotides, the CDR3 is TGTGCCAGCAGCCCCCCCGTTCGACAGCGGGCCTACGAGCAGTACTTC.

V gene TRBV2 combines with J gene TRBJ2-1; D is tentatively TRBD1 or TRBD2 (5 bases each). The V end was cut by 6 bases, the J end by 2 bases, with 17 bases between. The CDR3 spans 16 residues. Germline V gene sequence: CDR1 SNHLY, CDR2 FYNNEI. The CDR3 reads CASRPGLLGAYNEQFF. The CDR3 DNA sequence: TGTGCCAGCAGGCCGGGGTTGTTGGGGGCCTACAATGAGCAGTTCTTC. Filled out from reference TRBV2 and TRBJ2-1, the complete variable domain reads EPEVTQTPSHQVTQMGQEVILRCVPISNHLYFYWYRQILGQKVEFLVSFYNNEISEKSEIFDDQFSVERPDGSNFTLKIRSTKLEDSAMYFCASRPGLLGAYNEQFFGPGTRLTVL.

The rearrangement links TRBV6-4 to TRBJ1-2, with 10 bases fitting TRBD1. Germline-derived CDR1 and CDR2 are MRHNA and SNTAGT. J gave up 4 bases and V 7 bases, and 9 bases lay outside the gene matches. The CDR3 spans 15 residues. The CDR3 reads CASKPGQGSAYGYTF. The CDR3 bases are TGTGCCAGCAAGCCGGGACAGGGGAGCGCCTATGGCTACACCTTC.

This clone has a handful of counts. The rearrangement uses TRBV4-1 and TRBJ2-3; D remains ambiguous. CDR1 MGHRA and CDR2 YSYEKL come from the germline V gene. The CDR3 has 15 amino acids. Trimming took 1 base from V and 3 from J, leaving 11 bases between them. CDR3 in amino acids: CASSQGFGDTDTQYF. As DNA, the CDR3 is TGCGCCAGCAGCCAAGGTTTCGGAGATACAGATACGCAGTATTTT.

V usage is TRBV21-1 and J usage is TRBJ2-2; the DNA was not used to check the table's D call, TRBD2. TRBV21-1 is a recognized pseudogene. The CDR3 is 14 amino acids. DNA for the CDR3: TGTGCCAGCAGCAAAGAGCGGGACACCGGGGAGCTGTTTTTT. Its translation: CASSKERDTGELFF.

CDR3 protein: CASSVDLNTEAFF. For the CDR3, the DNA is TGTGCCAGCAGCGTAGATCTAAACACTGAAGCTTTCTTT. The chain recombines TRBV9 with TRBJ1-1; D call uncertain. The CDR3 sequence is 13 residues long. V was clipped by 0 bases and J by 2 bases, with 5 bases between them. Germline V lookup: CDR1 SGDLS, CDR2 YYNGEE.

The chain employs TRBV7-2 and TRBJ2-5; D perhaps matches TRBD1 (5 bases). The CDR3 extends over 14 amino acids. V gave up 4 bases and J gave up 4 bases, with 13 bases separating them. Germline-derived CDR1 and CDR2 are SGHTA and FQGNSA. CDR3 in DNA: TGTGCCAGCAGCTCAACTAACAGGAGAGAGACCCAGTACTTC. This gives the protein CASSSTNRRETQYF.

Notes on this clone: Within the sample, other DNA sequences also encode this same CDR3. V gene TRBV4-2 combines with J gene TRBJ2-2, with 9 bases lining up with TRBD2. The CDR3 is 17 amino acids. The V gene end was trimmed by 3 bases and the J gene end by 6 bases; junction bases not matched to a gene: 11. The germline gives CDR1 LGHNA, CDR2 YNFKEQ. CDR3: CASSQTGTSSSPGELFF. Written as DNA, the CDR3 is TGTGCCAGCAGCCAGACGGGGACTAGCAGTTCACCCGGGGAGCTGTTTTTT.

The V gene is TRBV28, the J gene TRBJ2-5; 7 nucleotides agree with TRBD1. The germline V gene encodes CDR1 MDHEN and CDR2 SYDVKM. Trimming removed 6 bases from V and 3 bases from J; junction bases left unmatched: 19. This CDR3 is built from 18 residues. The CDR3 sequence is CASRPRSTPQGNKETQYF. For the CDR3, the DNA is TGTGCCAGCAGACCTCGGTCTACCCCACAGGGGAATAAAGAGACCCAGTACTTC.

This chain joins TRBV7-8 and TRBJ1-5; the D is unclear. The CDR3 spans 14 residues. The V end was cut by 3 bases, the J end by 0 bases, with 6 bases between. Germline CDR1 SGHVS, CDR2 FQNEAQ. In DNA, the CDR3 is TGTGCCAGCAGCTTCCAGCATAGCAATCAGCCCCAGCATTTT. Translation: CASSFQHSNQPQHF.

This clone was found a few times. This rearrangement joins TRBV5-6 to TRBJ2-3, with D perhaps TRBD1 (6 bases). Germline assignment: CDR1 SGHDT and CDR2 YYEEEE. Trimming cost V 4 bases and J 7 bases, with 13 bases left between them. The CDR3 is 13 residues long. CDR3 in DNA: TGTGCCAGCAGCCCTACAGGGAGAAATACGCAGTATTTT. Encoded protein: CASSPTGRNTQYF.

This clone was picked up a small number of times. The chain recombines TRBV5-1 with TRBJ1-1; TRBD1 is a possible D gene (6 bases). Germline values: CDR1 SGHRS, CDR2 YFSETQ. Between the trimmed V and J ends, which lost 5 bases and 2 bases, there was a span of 16 bases. CDR3 length: 15 residues. Here the CDR3 DNA reads TGCGCCAGCAGTTCTAAACCGACAGGAAACACTGAAGCTTTCTTT. It codes for CASSSKPTGNTEAFF.

The V gene is TRBV7-6, the J gene TRBJ1-1; D is unclear. The germline gives CDR1 SGHVS, CDR2 FNYEAQ. Between the trimmed V and J ends, which lost 4 bases and 5 bases, there was a span of 11 bases. CDR3 length: 13 amino acids. The CDR3: CASSSNRHTEAFF. For the CDR3, the DNA is TGTGCCAGCAGCTCTAATCGGCATACTGAAGCTTTCTTT.

The chain links TRBV7-3 to TRBJ2-3; the D is unclear. V was shortened by 5 bases and J by 8 bases, with 11 bases between the two germline ends. The CDR3 consists of 12 residues. Germline CDR1 SGHTA, CDR2 FQGTGA. CDR3 loop: CASSPGSTTQYF. CDR3 nucleotides: TGTGCCAGCAGCCCAGGAAGTACTACGCAGTATTTT. The variable domain in full, completed from reference TRBV7-3 and TRBJ2-3, reads GAGVSQTPSNKVTEKGKYVELRCDPISGHTALYWYRQSLGQGPEFLIYFQGTGAADDSGLPNDRFFAVRPEGSVSTLKIQRTERGDSAVYLCASSPGSTTQYFGPGTRLTVL.